This T cell receptor (beta chain) originates from a study of response to subunit inactivated influenza vaccine (dated by TCRdb to the late 2010s). Background on the whole study: Deep quantitative T cell receptor repertoire profiling was used in the study to track responses to a trivalent subunit inactivated influenza vaccine. General study outcomes and caveats: According to the authors, only a limited number of new T cells may be recruited by each seasonal influenza vaccination.

The library was produced with RT-PCR. Instrument on record: Illumina HiSeq 2500. The public sequencing data were trimmed at Q25 with fastp and processed into clonotypes with MiXCR by TCRdb, which kept only in-frame beta chains. For every CDR3 protein sequence, its rows merge into one entry that carries the most common genes and DNA. This sample has around 480,000 distinct CDR3 sequences in its table, and roughly 9.7% of those were observed once. The ten largest make up about 12% of the sample. As concerns this clonotype: No antigen is known for it. No much larger clone is present one base from it, and per-base qualities are unavailable.

CDR1 and CDR2, looked up from the germline V gene, are SGDLS and YYNGEE. Here V drops 3 bases and J drops 1 base, and the junction holds 5 bases not matched to any gene. The CDR3 covers 15 residues, taking in both the cysteine and the phenylalanine. The sequence is cut down to CDR3 DNA, 45 bases in frame from base 1. This specimen's time point label, interpreted: approximately 40 days after influenza vaccine administration. The TCR sequence derives from a man aged 50 to 60 who received an inactivated influenza vaccine. Donor details come from another sample of the same person, matched by shared clones. The sequences come from PBMCs from blood, collected 35 to 45 days after vaccination. The sequence links TRBV9 to TRBJ1-2; TRBD1 lines up with 8 middle nucleotides. The nucleotide sequence is given as TGTGCCAGCAGCGCCTGGACAGGGATTAACTATGGCTACACCTTC. This translates into CASSAWTGINYGYTF.